Listed here are 26 T cell receptor beta chains from one sample, sequenced in a study of blood T cell repertoires in COVID-19. Assay: immunoSEQ multiplex PCR; the TCRdb copy retains only in-frame clones and omits some. Of 250,000 to 350,000 clones listed, around 90% are singletons. Sequenced sample: PBMCs or T cells enriched from blood (not recorded which). All receptors derive from a woman aged 30 to 39 who had recovered from COVID-19.

The chain joins TRBV11-3 to TRBJ2-7, with a weak D call TRBD1 (5 bases). Germline CDR1 and CDR2: SGHNT and YENEEA. This CDR3 has 13 residues. Between the trimmed V and J ends, which lost 4 bases and 3 bases, there was a span of 10 bases. The CDR3 protein is CASSSSGIYEQYF. The CDR3 nucleotides read TGTGCCAGCAGCTCCTCAGGGATCTACGAGCAGTACTTC.

This chain links TRBV30 with TRBJ1-1, with D possibly matching TRBD1 (6 bases). This CDR3 is built from 19 residues. Germline lookup yields CDR1 GTSNPN and CDR2 SVGIG (reference sequence). Trimming shortened V by 0 bases and J by 0 bases, and 23 bases separated the two germline ends. CDR3: CAWSVPPPTGKLMNTEAFF. The CDR3 nucleotides read TGTGCCTGGAGTGTACCCCCACCCACAGGGAAATTAATGAACACTGAAGCTTTCTTT.

The genes are TRBV12-3 or TRBV12-4 and TRBJ2-3, with 7 positions matching TRBD1. V trimming: 8 bases; J trimming: 1 base; junction bases outside the gene matches: 3. This CDR3 region has 13 residues. This CDR3 is CASHGQGTDTQYF. Written as DNA, the CDR3 is TGTGCCAGCCACGGACAGGGCACAGATACGCAGTATTTT.

Here the CDR3 DNA reads TGTGCCAGCAGCCCGGGACAGCCTTATGGCTACACCTTC. It codes for CASSPGQPYGYTF. The chain has TRBV11-2 and TRBJ1-2, with 7 nucleotides matching TRBD1. This CDR3 comprises 13 residues. CDR1 SGHAT and CDR2 FQNNGV come from the germline V gene. After removal of 5 bases from V and 5 bases from J, the junction contained 5 bases not matched to a gene. The whole variable domain, remainder taken from reference TRBV11-2 and TRBJ1-2, is EAGVAQSPRYKIIEKRQSVAFWCNPISGHATLYWYQQILGQGPKLLIQFQNNGVVDDSQLPKDRFSAERLKGVDSTLKIQPAKLEDSAVYLCASSPGQPYGYTFGSGTRLTVV.

The chain carries TRBV3-1 (or the pseudogene TRBV3-2) and TRBJ1-1; TRBD1 aligns across 9 bases. Germline-derived CDR1 and CDR2 are LGHDT and YNNKEL (reference sequence). This CDR3 is built from 17 residues. Unmatched junction bases numbered 9, after V lost 0 bases and J lost 4 bases. CDR3 loop: CASSQDGLTGGATEAFF. The CDR3 DNA is TGTGCCAGCAGCCAAGACGGTTTGACAGGGGGGGCCACTGAAGCTTTCTTT.

This chain links TRBV30 with TRBJ2-7; 7 bases align to TRBD1. The germline V gene has CDR1 GTSNPN and CDR2 SVGIG (reference sequence). The CDR3 runs to 11 residues. CDR3 residues: CGQGHIYEQYF. CDR3 nucleotide sequence: TGTGGACAGGGCCACATCTACGAGCAGTACTTC.

The chain links TRBV6-5 to TRBJ1-1, with TRBD1 as a possible D gene (5 bases). Germline CDR1 and CDR2: MNHEY and SVGAGI. V lost 7 bases to trimming and J lost 6 bases, with 18 bases between them. The CDR3 sequence is 14 residues long. The CDR3: CASNQYRGVPEAFF. The CDR3 region has the DNA TGTGCCAGCAACCAATATCGGGGGGTACCTGAAGCTTTCTTT.

The CDR3 here is CASSLAHLTEAFF. CDR3 nucleotide sequence: TGCGCCAGCAGCTTGGCACATCTCACTGAAGCTTTCTTT. The chain is built from TRBV5-1 and TRBJ1-1; no firm D call. The germline CDR1 and CDR2 sequences are SGHRS and YFSETQ. V was clipped by 0 bases and J by 4 bases, with 7 bases between them. CDR3 length: 13 amino acids.

This chain uses TRBV19 with TRBJ2-2, with D uncertain. This CDR3 spans 12 amino acids. The V gene's germline CDR1 is LNHDA and CDR2 SQIVND (reference sequence). Trimming stripped 5 bases from V and 6 bases from J, with 7 bases between. CDR3 sequence reads: CASSWSAGELFF. The CDR3 coding sequence is TGTGCCAGTAGTTGGAGCGCCGGGGAGCTGTTTTTT.

This clone is a singleton in its sample. This chain connects TRBV4-3 to TRBJ1-6, with TRBD1 matching over 9 bases. The CDR3 has 16 residues. The V segment lost 0 bases and the J segment 7 bases; nucleotides outside the gene matches: 4. CDR1 is LGHNA and CDR2 is YSLEER in the germline V gene. The CDR3 region has the DNA TGCGCCAGCAGCCAAGAATTGACAGGGGGGAATTCACCCCTCCACTTT. Translation gives CASSQELTGGNSPLHF.

The chain couples TRBV7-9 to TRBJ1-1; 8 bases map to TRBD1. With 5 bases clipped from V and 5 bases from J, the junction kept 4 bases outside the gene matches. The CDR3 length is 13 residues. Germline V gene data show CDR1 as SEHNR and CDR2 as FQNEAQ (reference sequence). The CDR3 sequence is CASSARQGTEAFF. The CDR3 bases are TGTGCCAGCAGCGCTAGACAGGGGACTGAAGCTTTCTTT.

J is TRBJ2-5 and V is TRBV5-1; D might be TRBD1 (6 bases). Germline V gives CDR1 SGHRS, CDR2 YFSETQ. The CDR3 extends over 15 amino acids. V shed 5 bases and J shed 6 bases, with 20 bases lying between them. This CDR3 reads CASSQGYGVRQTQYF. CDR3 in DNA: TGCGCCAGCAGTCAGGGGTATGGAGTCCGTCAGACCCAGTACTTC.

The chain has TRBV7-8 and TRBJ1-5; D remains unclear. Deletions cut 5 bases from V and 7 bases from J, with 9 bases between. CDR3 length: 12 residues. CDR1 and CDR2 (germline): SGHVS, FQNEAQ. DNA for the CDR3: TGTGCCAGCAGCCAACCGGGACAGCCCCAGCATTTT. Encoded protein: CASSQPGQPQHF.

The rearrangement joins TRBV7-9 to TRBJ2-7; D is ambiguous. V lost 3 bases, J lost 6 bases, and 24 bases lay in between. This CDR3 is 17 amino acids long. Germline CDR1 and CDR2: SEHNR and FQNEAQ (reference sequence). In DNA, the CDR3 is TGTGCCAGCAGCTTCGGTGCGTCGCGTATCCTCCGGTCCGAGCAGTACTTC. Translation gives CASSFGASRILRSEQYF.

CDR3 sequence (DNA): TGTGCCAGCAGTTACTCGATTCACGCGGGAAACACAGATACGCAGTATTTT. Amino acid sequence: CASSYSIHAGNTDTQYF. The chain recombines TRBV6-2 or TRBV6-3 with TRBJ2-3, with a possible D match to TRBD2 (6 bases). This CDR3 has 17 residues. Germline loops: CDR1 MNHEY, CDR2 SVGEGT. V shed 0 bases and J shed 2 bases, with 15 bases lying between them.

V usage is TRBV6-1 and J usage is TRBJ1-1; D is unresolved. Trimming pared 1 base from V and 9 bases from J, leaving 12 bases between. The CDR3 contains 13 residues. Germline V gene lookup returns CDR1 MNHNS and CDR2 SASEGT. CDR3 coding DNA: TGTGCCAGCAGTGAAGATGCGGGGATGCAAGCTTTCTTT. It yields the protein CASSEDAGMQAFF.

In DNA form, the CDR3 reads TGTGCCAGCAGCTTCGACAACATCTATGGCTACACCTTC. Protein sequence: CASSFDNIYGYTF. J is TRBJ1-2 and V is TRBV11-2; no definite D call. Germline CDR1 SGHAT, CDR2 FQNNGV. The CDR3 runs to 13 residues. V shed 3 bases and J shed 4 bases, with 9 bases lying between them.

This chain's CDR3 is CASSWANTEAFF. DNA for the CDR3: TGTGCCAGCAGTTGGGCGAACACTGAAGCTTTCTTT. This sequence joins TRBV12-3 or TRBV12-4 and TRBJ1-1; no clear D. The V and J ends lost 4 bases and 1 base respectively, with 4 bases between them. The length of the CDR3 is 12 residues.

The chain couples TRBV6-5 to TRBJ1-1; 7 nucleotides agree with TRBD1. Looked up from germline, CDR1 is MNHEY and CDR2 is SVGAGI. V was clipped by 7 bases and J by 1 base; unmatched bases: 6. The CDR3 is 14 residues long. CDR3 in DNA: TGTGCCAGCAACCGCCAGGGGGGGAACACTGAAGCTTTCTTT. Residues: CASNRQGGNTEAFF.

As for this clone: A read error may explain this, as a much larger clone is one base away. V usage is TRBV27 and J usage is TRBJ2-7; 8 positions match TRBD1. The CDR3 is 13 residues long. J gave up 3 bases and V 2 bases, and 0 bases lay outside the gene matches. Germline CDR1 reads MNHEY; CDR2 reads SMNVEV (reference sequence). This CDR3 reads CASSLTGGYEQYF. The DNA of the CDR3 is TGTGCCAGCAGTTTAACAGGGGGCTACGAGCAGTACTTC.

For this clone: Its ends do not fully match the called genes, so a read error is possible. The V gene is TRBV7-2, the J gene TRBJ2-5, with 7 bases aligning to TRBD2. Germline V gives CDR1 SGHTA, CDR2 FQGNSA. The CDR3 is 19 residues long. This CDR3 is CASSLARTRPNGGRETQYF. The CDR3 DNA is TGTGCCAGCAGCCTAGCCCGGACTAGACCAAATGGGGGTAGAGAGACCCAGTACTTC.

The V gene is TRBV5-1, the J gene TRBJ2-1, with 8 bases lining up with TRBD2. Germline trimming cut 1 base from V and 10 bases from J; bases unmatched to any gene: 7. Germline V gene sequence: CDR1 SGHRS, CDR2 YFSETQ. The CDR3 runs to 14 residues. This CDR3 is CASSLPGGPLEQFF. In DNA, the CDR3 is TGCGCCAGCAGCTTGCCGGGAGGGCCCTTAGAGCAGTTCTTC.

This chain connects TRBV18 to TRBJ1-4; 8 bases agree with TRBD1. Germline CDR1 reads KGHSH; CDR2 reads LQKENI. J gave up 5 bases and V 11 bases, and 7 bases lay outside the gene matches. This CDR3 region has 13 residues. CDR3 bases: TGTGCCTGCCAACGGACAGGGAATGAAAAACTGTTTTTT. Amino acids: CACQRTGNEKLFF.

The V gene is TRBV5-1, the J gene TRBJ1-4; D gene ambiguous. Germline V CDR1 and CDR2: SGHRS, YFSETQ. This CDR3 spans 14 amino acids. V gave up 2 bases and J gave up 1 base, with 6 bases separating them. CDR3 in amino acids: CASSFAGTNEKLFF. The CDR3 region has the DNA TGCGCCAGCAGCTTTGCAGGAACTAATGAAAAACTGTTTTTT. Filled out from reference TRBV5-1 and TRBJ1-4, the complete variable domain reads KAGVTQTPRYLIKTRGQQVTLSCSPISGHRSVSWYQQTPGQGLQFLFEYFSETQRNKGNFPGRFSGRQFSNSRSEMNVSTLELGDSALYLCASSFAGTNEKLFFGSGTQLSVL.

This clone was recorded a few times. J is TRBJ1-2 and V is TRBV3-1 (or the pseudogene TRBV3-2); the match to TRBD1 covers 7 bases. This CDR3 spans 15 amino acids. Germline V lookup: CDR1 LGHDT, CDR2 YNNKEL (reference sequence). The V and J ends lost 2 bases and 8 bases, in that order; junction bases with no gene match: 11. DNA for the CDR3: TGTGCCAGCAGCCAAAGGACAGGCCCTACGCGGGGCTACACCTTC. Translation: CASSQRTGPTRGYTF.

The J gene is TRBJ2-1, the V gene TRBV19, with a tentative D call TRBD2 (5 bases). Germline V gene sequence: CDR1 LNHDA, CDR2 SQIVND (reference sequence). The CDR3 sequence is 12 residues long. V lost 7 bases and J 11 bases, leaving 15 bases between the germline ends. In DNA, the CDR3 is TGTGCCAGTACCCTTTCCGGGGATAAGCAGTTCTTC. This encodes CASTLSGDKQFF.